This TCR beta chain came from a study of blood T cells in healthy people across ages. Study-level findings and limits: Diversity was higher, and naive CD4+ cells more numerous, in long-lived donors than in aged donors.

Around 10 milliliters of peripheral blood were drawn from each donor. CDR1 is SGHAT, CDR2 FQNNGV, per germline. V was trimmed by 4 bases and J by 7 bases, leaving 10 bases between them. The CDR3 is made up of 12 amino acids. This clonotype occurred many times. The antigen is not known. PCR was performed a second time for about 7 to 12 cycles using a sample-barcoded 5' primer and a J-beta primer mix. In TCRdb, the 5' RACE reads were re-called with MiXCR into one record per CDR3 protein. This table has over 550,000 distinct CDR3 sequences, about 30% appearing once. Input material: blood. The source of this sequence is an elderly woman in good health. The V call is TRBV11-2, the J call TRBJ1-2; a possible D gene is TRBD1 (5 bases). The CDR3 DNA reads as TGTGCCAGCAGCTCCTACGGGGGTGGCTACACCTTC. The encoded protein is CASSSYGGGYTF.